These 23 T cell receptor beta chains were sequenced from one sample in a study of blood T cell repertoires in COVID-19. TCRdb's table, derived via immunoSEQ multiplex PCR, lists solely in-frame clones and lacks some. The repertoire holds about 46,000 clones, with 87% as singletons. Material: peripheral blood. All receptors derive from a human donor in a cohort sampled during active COVID-19.

This chain links TRBV4-3 with TRBJ2-3; possibly TRBD1 for D (6 bases). CDR1 and CDR2 (germline): LGHNA, YSLEER. The CDR3 loop spans 14 amino acids. The V end lost 0 bases, the J end lost 5 bases, and 9 bases lay between the germline ends. CDR3 region: CASSQEWGQDTQYF. CDR3 bases: TGCGCCAGCAGCCAAGAATGGGGGCAAGATACGCAGTATTTT.

This clone was counted a single time. V usage is TRBV28 and J usage is TRBJ1-1; D gene uncertain. CDR3 size: 13 residues. Trimming took 7 bases from V and 4 from J, leaving 13 bases between them. Germline V gene data show CDR1 as MDHEN and CDR2 as SYDVKM. CDR3 nucleotides: TGTGCCAGCACGCTCCCTCGGGGCACTGAAGCTTTCTTT. This codes for CASTLPRGTEAFF.

V and J are TRBV5-6 and TRBJ2-2; perhaps TRBD1 as D (6 bases). This CDR3 is 16 amino acids long. CDR1 SGHDT and CDR2 YYEEEE come from the germline V gene. V was pared by 4 bases and J by 7 bases, with 20 bases between. The CDR3 region is CASSITTGRHGGELFF. For the CDR3, the DNA is TGTGCCAGCAGCATAACAACAGGGCGGCATGGCGGGGAGCTGTTTTTT.

V and J are TRBV7-9 and TRBJ1-4; 7 nucleotides line up with TRBD1. The ends lost 3 bases at V and 11 bases at J; junction bases unmatched: 12. Germline V gene sequence: CDR1 SEHNR, CDR2 FQNEAQ (reference sequence). CDR3 length equals 15 residues. The DNA of the CDR3 is TGTGCCAGCAGCTTTCCCACCACAGGGGTGGGGAAACTGTTTTTT. Its protein product is CASSFPTTGVGKLFF.

The V and J genes are TRBV5-6 and TRBJ2-3; 7 nucleotides match TRBD1. Germline V gene lookup returns CDR1 SGHDT and CDR2 YYEEEE. V shed 2 bases, J shed 8 bases, and the junction held 8 bases outside the gene matches. The CDR3 sequence is 14 residues long. In nucleotides, the CDR3 is TGTGCCAGCAGCTTTGTAGGGGGCGGAGGTACGCAGTATTTT. This codes for CASSFVGGGGTQYF.

The chain recombines TRBV28 with TRBJ2-3; 7 nucleotides align to TRBD2. Trimming took 7 bases from V and 4 from J; bases not matched to a gene: 11. Per germline, CDR1 MDHEN and CDR2 SYDVKM. The CDR3 contains 15 residues. The CDR3 DNA reads as TGTGCCAGCAAAGTCGGCGGGAGTGGGGCAGATACGCAGTATTTT. Its translation is CASKVGGSGADTQYF.

This clone came up once. This chain links TRBV7-9 with TRBJ1-5; 9 bases are shared with TRBD1. CDR1 SEHNR and CDR2 FQNEAQ come from the germline V gene (reference sequence). The CDR3 spans 17 residues. The junction had 13 bases not matched to a gene; V was cut back by 4 bases and J by 6 bases. DNA for the CDR3: TGTGCCAGCAGCTCAGGACAGGGGACTATTCTAGGTCAGCCCCAGCATTTT. Its translation is CASSSGQGTILGQPQHF.

The genes are TRBV3-1 (or the pseudogene TRBV3-2) and TRBJ2-7; D unclear. V was shortened by 2 bases and J by 5 bases, with 13 bases between the two germline ends. Germline V gene lookup returns CDR1 LGHDT and CDR2 YNNKEL (reference sequence). This CDR3 has 14 amino acids. In nucleotides, the CDR3 is TGTGCCAGCAGCCAAATATCAGCGTCCCACGAGCAGTACTTC. Translated, it gives CASSQISASHEQYF.

This clone was recorded only once. The V and J genes are TRBV15 and TRBJ2-6, with D uncertain. The CDR3 spans 17 residues. The V end lost 0 bases, the J end lost 0 bases, and 9 bases lay between the germline ends. Germline lookup yields CDR1 LNHNV and CDR2 YYDKDF (reference sequence). CDR3 DNA sequence: TGTGCCACCAGCAGAGACAGGCGTCTCTCTGGGGCCAACGTCCTGACTTTC. Translated: CATSRDRRLSGANVLTF.

The chain uses TRBV5-1 and TRBJ2-7; unclear D gene. This CDR3 spans 11 amino acids. Germline assignment: CDR1 SGHRS and CDR2 YFSETQ. Trimming cost V 0 bases and J 8 bases, with 6 bases left between them. As DNA, the CDR3 is TGCGCCAGCAGCTTGGGTGAGAAGCAGTACTTC. It encodes CASSLGEKQYF.

This clone has more than one count but fewer than ten. The genes are TRBV2 and TRBJ2-3, with 11 nucleotides matching TRBD2. This CDR3 is built from 16 residues. Germline values: CDR1 SNHLY, CDR2 FYNNEI. The V gene end was trimmed by 8 bases and the J gene end by 2 bases; junction bases not matched to a gene: 9. In nucleotides, the CDR3 is TGTGCCAGCGAGAGACTAGCGGGATTGGACACAGATACGCAGTATTTT. This gives the protein CASERLAGLDTDTQYF.

The chain is built from TRBV14 and TRBJ2-5; D possibly corresponds to TRBD1 (6 bases). Trimming cost V 0 bases and J 5 bases, with 19 bases left between them. Germline V lookup: CDR1 SGHDN, CDR2 FVKESK. There are 17 residues in the CDR3. The CDR3 coding sequence is TGTGCCAGCAGCCAAGATGTACAGGGAAAAGGTGGGGAGACCCAGTACTTC. Protein sequence: CASSQDVQGKGGETQYF.

This clone was seen a handful of times. The V gene is TRBV10-1, the J gene TRBJ1-2; 11 nucleotides align to TRBD1. Trimming removed 11 bases from V and 2 bases from J; junction bases left unmatched: 13. Per the germline V gene, CDR1 is WNHNN and CDR2 is SYGVQD (reference sequence). The CDR3 has 16 amino acids. The CDR3 spells CAHRPIGTGGNYGYTF. The CDR3 DNA follows: TGCGCCCACCGGCCTATCGGGACAGGGGGGAACTATGGCTACACCTTC.

This clone was seen more than once but under ten times. The V call is TRBV5-5, the J call TRBJ1-5; possibly TRBD1 for D (5 bases). The CDR3 contains 15 residues. Germline CDR1 SGHKS, CDR2 YYEKEE (reference sequence). Between the trimmed V and J ends, which lost 4 bases and 4 bases, there was a span of 15 bases. The CDR3 region has the DNA TGTGCCAGCAGCCCGGCGGGGCAGCCAAATCAGCCCCAGCATTTT. Translated: CASSPAGQPNQPQHF.

The V call is TRBV5-1, the J call TRBJ2-7; D remains unclear. The ends were cut back, 5 bases at V and 0 bases at J, with 3 bases in the middle. This CDR3 has 11 residues. Germline V gives CDR1 SGHRS, CDR2 YFSETQ. CDR3 protein: CASSHSYEQYF. The CDR3 DNA reads TGCGCCAGCAGTCACTCCTACGAGCAGTACTTC.

This rearrangement joins TRBV24-1 to TRBJ2-7; 8 bases are shared with TRBD1. V was clipped by 5 bases and J by 5 bases; unmatched bases: 13. The CDR3 is 16 residues long. Germline CDR1 and CDR2: KGHDR and SFDVKD. CDR3 loop: CATSAGQGLYSDEQYF. DNA of the CDR3: TGTGCCACCAGTGCTGGACAGGGTCTGTATTCAGACGAGCAGTACTTC.

This clone was counted between two and nine times. This chain uses TRBV6-1 with TRBJ2-3; 9 nucleotides agree with TRBD1. Trimming at V came to 0 bases and at J to 4 bases, leaving 8 bases not matched to a gene. The CDR3 extends over 17 amino acids. The germline gives CDR1 MNHNS, CDR2 SASEGT. The chain's CDR3 is CASSEAAPGQGADTQYF. Written as DNA, the CDR3 is TGTGCCAGCAGTGAAGCGGCCCCGGGACAGGGAGCAGATACGCAGTATTTT.

By sample share, this clone is medium-sized. The V and J genes are TRBV6-1 and TRBJ2-4; D may be TRBD2 (7 bases). The germline CDR1 and CDR2 sequences are MNHNS and SASEGT. This CDR3 is 15 amino acids long. The V end was cut by 1 base, the J end by 10 bases, with 17 bases between. CDR3 amino acids: CASSEEEAGAAIQYF. CDR3 nucleotides: TGTGCCAGCAGTGAAGAGGAGGCGGGGGCGGCAATTCAGTACTTC.

The J gene is TRBJ2-5, the V gene TRBV7-6, with TRBD2 identical over 9 bases. The CDR3 has 16 amino acids. Germline CDR1 SGHVS, CDR2 FNYEAQ. With V trimmed by 1 base and J by 6 bases, 9 bases remained unmatched. The CDR3 DNA is TGTGCCAGCAGCTTAGAGGCTAGCGGGGCCCCCAAGACCCAGTACTTC. Translated: CASSLEASGAPKTQYF.

This clone was seen a single time. V usage is TRBV5-1 and J usage is TRBJ1-1; 7 bases align to TRBD1. Germline values: CDR1 SGHRS, CDR2 YFSETQ. V lost 6 bases and J lost 1; bases outside the gene matches: 6. The CDR3 has 14 amino acids. The CDR3 here is CASKTGTENTEAFF. CDR3 nucleotides: TGCGCCAGCAAAACCGGGACAGAGAACACTGAAGCTTTCTTT.

This rearrangement joins TRBV27 to TRBJ2-7, with D possibly TRBD1 on 5 matching bases. The length of the CDR3 is 16 residues. Germline loops: CDR1 MNHEY, CDR2 SMNVEV (reference sequence). V was cut by 5 bases and J by 5 bases, with 22 bases left in between. In nucleotides, the CDR3 is TGTGCCAGCAGTAAATCAGGGTTGGGGTCTATCCACGAGCAGTACTTC. This translates into CASSKSGLGSIHEQYF.

In DNA form, the CDR3 reads TGCGCCAGCAGCTACCAGGGGGCTATCTATGGCTACACCTTC. It yields the protein CASSYQGAIYGYTF. This chain joins TRBV5-1 and TRBJ1-2; 8 nucleotides line up with TRBD1. The germline gives CDR1 SGHRS, CDR2 YFSETQ. After removal of 3 bases from V and 4 bases from J, the junction contained 5 bases not matched to a gene. The CDR3 length is 14 residues.

The chain employs TRBV20-1 and TRBJ2-3, with TRBD1 as a possible D gene (6 bases). CDR3 size: 14 residues. Trimming left V 3 bases short and J 4 bases short, with 14 bases between. The germline V gene has CDR1 DFQATT and CDR2 SNEGSKA (reference sequence). CDR3 protein: CSASILGAADTQYF. The CDR3 coding sequence is TGCAGTGCTAGTATTCTGGGGGCGGCAGATACGCAGTATTTT.